The source of this T cell receptor beta chain is a study of blood T cell repertoires in COVID-19. On the study more broadly: The study drew acute and convalescent COVID-19 samples from the United States, Italy and Spain. T cells, B-cell-depleted T cells, or PBMCs supplied cDNA or gDNA.

Per the authors' pipeline: Estimated nucleated cell counts came from reference gene primer amplification. Data came from immunoSEQ multiplex PCR; TCRdb stores just in-frame clones and leaves some out. The DNA gave D and trimming, while V, J and clone size come from that table. Of approximately 180,000 clones listed, roughly 79% were seen once; the top ten hold about 25%. Deletions cut 0 bases from V and 1 base from J, with 13 bases between. CDR1 and CDR2 from the germline V gene are SGHNT and YYREEE (reference sequence). CDR3 size: 16 residues. The genes are TRBV5-4 and TRBJ2-5, with D possibly matching TRBD2 (6 bases). The sequence derives from a woman aged 65 to 85 with acute or convalescent COVID-19. The sample consisted of peripheral blood. The CDR3 sequence is CASSLEGLGGQETQYF. The CDR3 DNA is TGTGCCAGCAGCTTGGAGGGATTGGGGGGCCAAGAGACCCAGTACTTC.